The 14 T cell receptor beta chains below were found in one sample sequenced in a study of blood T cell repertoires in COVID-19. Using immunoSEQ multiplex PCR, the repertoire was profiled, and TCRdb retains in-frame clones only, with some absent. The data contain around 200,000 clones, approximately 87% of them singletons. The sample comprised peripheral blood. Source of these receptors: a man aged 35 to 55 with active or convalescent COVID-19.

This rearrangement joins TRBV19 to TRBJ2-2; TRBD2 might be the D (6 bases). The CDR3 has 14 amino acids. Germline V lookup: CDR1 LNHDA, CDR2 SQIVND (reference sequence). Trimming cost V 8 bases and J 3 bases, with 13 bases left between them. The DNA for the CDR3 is TGTGCCAGTCTCGCCAGGGAGGACACCGGGGAGCTGTTTTTT. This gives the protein CASLAREDTGELFF.

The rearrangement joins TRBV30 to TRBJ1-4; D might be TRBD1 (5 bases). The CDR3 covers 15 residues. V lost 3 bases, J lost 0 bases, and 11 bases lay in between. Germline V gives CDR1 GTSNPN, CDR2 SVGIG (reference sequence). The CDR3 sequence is CAWRDSIATNEKLFF. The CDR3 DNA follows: TGTGCCTGGAGAGACAGTATTGCAACTAATGAAAAACTGTTTTTT.

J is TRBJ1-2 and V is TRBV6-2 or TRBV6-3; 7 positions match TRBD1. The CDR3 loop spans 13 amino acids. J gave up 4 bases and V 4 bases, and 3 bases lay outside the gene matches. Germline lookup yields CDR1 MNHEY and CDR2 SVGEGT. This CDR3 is CASSSQGPYGYTF. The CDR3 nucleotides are TGTGCCAGCAGTTCACAGGGGCCCTATGGCTACACCTTC.

This CDR3 is CASSLGAGASILGEQFF. The CDR3 bases are TGTGCCAGCAGTTTGGGGGCGGGGGCGAGTATTTTGGGTGAGCAGTTCTTC. The chain uses TRBV27 and TRBJ2-1; D possibly corresponds to TRBD2 (7 bases). CDR1 is MNHEY and CDR2 is SMNVEV in the germline V gene (reference sequence). The CDR3 is 17 residues long. Trimming cost V 3 bases and J 9 bases, with 24 bases left between them.

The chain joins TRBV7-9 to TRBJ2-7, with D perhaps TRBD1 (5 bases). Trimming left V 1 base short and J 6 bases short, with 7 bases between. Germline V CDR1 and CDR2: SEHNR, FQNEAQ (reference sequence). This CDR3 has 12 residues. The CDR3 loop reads CASSLGTSEQYF. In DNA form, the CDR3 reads TGTGCCAGCAGCTTAGGGACAAGCGAGCAGTACTTC.

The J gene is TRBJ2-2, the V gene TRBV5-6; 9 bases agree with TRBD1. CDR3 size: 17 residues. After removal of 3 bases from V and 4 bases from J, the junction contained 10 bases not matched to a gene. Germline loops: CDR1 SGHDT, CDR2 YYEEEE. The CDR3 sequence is CASSSKVGTGFTGELFF. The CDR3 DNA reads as TGTGCCAGCAGCTCCAAAGTCGGGACAGGGTTCACCGGGGAGCTGTTTTTT.

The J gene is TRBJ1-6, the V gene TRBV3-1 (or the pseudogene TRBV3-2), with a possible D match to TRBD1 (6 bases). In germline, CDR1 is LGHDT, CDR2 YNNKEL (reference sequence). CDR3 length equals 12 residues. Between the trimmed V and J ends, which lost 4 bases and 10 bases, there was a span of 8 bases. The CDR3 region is CASSPGVSPLHF. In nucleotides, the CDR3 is TGTGCCAGCAGCCCAGGGGTATCACCCCTCCACTTT.

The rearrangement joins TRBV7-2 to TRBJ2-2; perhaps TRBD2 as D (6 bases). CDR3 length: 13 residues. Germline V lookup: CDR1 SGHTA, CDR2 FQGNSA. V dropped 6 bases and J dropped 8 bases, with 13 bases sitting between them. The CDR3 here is CASSSGLSGELFF. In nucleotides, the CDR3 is TGTGCCAGCAGTAGCGGCCTCTCTGGGGAGCTGTTTTTT.

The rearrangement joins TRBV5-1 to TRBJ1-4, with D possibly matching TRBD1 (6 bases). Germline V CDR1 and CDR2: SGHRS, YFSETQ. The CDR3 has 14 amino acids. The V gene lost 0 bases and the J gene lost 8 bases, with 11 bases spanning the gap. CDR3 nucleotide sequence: TGCGCCAGCAGCTTGGAAGGGGGAAGGGAAAAACTGTTTTTT. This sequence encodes CASSLEGGREKLFF.

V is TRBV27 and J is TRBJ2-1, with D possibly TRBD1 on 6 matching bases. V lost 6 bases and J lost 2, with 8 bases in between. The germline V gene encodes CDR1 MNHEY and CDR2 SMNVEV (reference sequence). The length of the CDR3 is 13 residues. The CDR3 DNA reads TGTGCCAGCAGGACAGGAGCCTACAATGAGCAGTTCTTC. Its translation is CASRTGAYNEQFF.

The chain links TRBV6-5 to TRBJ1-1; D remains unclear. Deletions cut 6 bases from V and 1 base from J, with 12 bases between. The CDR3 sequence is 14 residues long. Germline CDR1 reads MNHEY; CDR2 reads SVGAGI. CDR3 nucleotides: TGTGCCAGCAGCGCGGAGGCCCCGAACACTGAAGCTTTCTTT. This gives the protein CASSAEAPNTEAFF.

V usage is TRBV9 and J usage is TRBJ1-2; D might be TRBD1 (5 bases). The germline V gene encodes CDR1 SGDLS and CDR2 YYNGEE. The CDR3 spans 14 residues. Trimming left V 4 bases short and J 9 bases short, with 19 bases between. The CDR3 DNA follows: TGTGCCAGCAGCCGCTCTTCAGCCGGGGGGAGCTACACCTTC. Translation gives CASSRSSAGGSYTF.

The CDR3, as DNA: TGTGCCAGCAGCCCTCTGAGGTATAGCAATCAGCCCCAGCATTTT. Translated: CASSPLRYSNQPQHF. This chain connects TRBV28 to TRBJ1-5; no reliable D call. The CDR3 sequence is 15 residues long. V lost 6 bases to trimming and J lost 0 bases, with 12 bases between them. CDR1 MDHEN and CDR2 SYDVKM come from the germline V gene.

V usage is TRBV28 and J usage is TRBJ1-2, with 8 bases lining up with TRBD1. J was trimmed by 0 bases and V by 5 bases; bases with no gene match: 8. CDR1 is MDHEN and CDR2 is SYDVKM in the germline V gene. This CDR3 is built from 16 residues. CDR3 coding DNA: TGTGCCAGCAGTCCAAGACAGGGGCGGGCTAACTATGGCTACACCTTC. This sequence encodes CASSPRQGRANYGYTF.